This entry lists 24 T cell receptor beta chains sequenced from one sample in a study of blood T cell repertoires in COVID-19. Clones were read by immunoSEQ multiplex PCR, and TCRdb kept only the in-frame ones, dropping some. The sample lists 90,000 to 130,000 clones; roughly 80% were seen once. The sequenced sample was peripheral blood. The receptors were sampled from a man in his 70s with acute or convalescent COVID-19.

About this clone itself: The same CDR3 also results from other DNA sequences found in this sample. V gene TRBV6-5 combines with J gene TRBJ1-5; no clear D. V gave up 2 bases and J gave up 7 bases, with 9 bases separating them. The CDR3 sequence is 13 residues long. The germline V gene encodes CDR1 MNHEY and CDR2 SVGAGI. The CDR3 protein is CASSYRGGQPQHF. In DNA, the CDR3 is TGTGCCAGCAGTTACCGGGGAGGGCAGCCCCAGCATTTT.

CDR3 amino acids: CASSQEWAGGNTGELFF. The CDR3 DNA reads as TGCGCCAGCAGCCAAGAATGGGCGGGGGGGAACACCGGGGAGCTGTTTTTT. The rearrangement links TRBV4-1 to TRBJ2-2; 8 nucleotides align to TRBD2. The CDR3 runs to 17 residues. J lost 1 base, V lost 0 bases, and 4 bases had no gene match. CDR1 is MGHRA and CDR2 is YSYEKL in the germline V gene.

The chain joins TRBV20-1 to TRBJ2-5; D is uncertain. The CDR3 length is 11 residues. Germline V gene lookup returns CDR1 DFQATT and CDR2 SNEGSKA (reference sequence). V lost 4 bases and J 3 bases, leaving 6 bases between the germline ends. The CDR3 sequence: CSANSKETQYF. CDR3 DNA: TGCAGTGCTAACAGTAAAGAGACCCAGTACTTC.

V and J are TRBV23-1 and TRBJ1-5; 7 bases are a match to TRBD1. TRBV23-1 is an open reading frame whose function is uncertain. The V gene end was trimmed by 4 bases and the J gene end by 3 bases; junction bases not matched to a gene: 9. CDR3 length: 16 amino acids. DNA of the CDR3: TGCGCCAGCAGTCCCTTTTCGGGACAGCTCAATCAGCCCCAGCATTTT. Protein product: CASSPFSGQLNQPQHF.

J is TRBJ1-6 and V is TRBV3-1 (or the pseudogene TRBV3-2); D is unclear. The CDR3 has 14 residues. Germline CDR1 and CDR2: LGHDT and YNNKEL (reference sequence). V gave up 3 bases and J gave up 7 bases, with 10 bases separating them. The CDR3 DNA follows: TGTGCCAGCAGCCAGATAACAGACAATTCACCCCTCCACTTT. Protein: CASSQITDNSPLHF.

The chain combines TRBV5-4 with TRBJ2-3, with D perhaps matching TRBD2 (6 bases). Germline CDR1 is SGHNT and CDR2 is YYREEE (reference sequence). CDR3 size: 15 residues. Trimming removed 1 base at V and 1 base at J, with 10 bases between. The CDR3 sequence: CASSLRRGRTDTQYF. The CDR3, as DNA: TGTGCCAGCAGCTTGAGGCGGGGACGCACAGATACGCAGTATTTT.

The V gene is TRBV5-6, the J gene TRBJ1-3; D gene ambiguous. This CDR3 has 14 residues. V was cut by 0 bases and J by 1 base, with 5 bases left in between. Germline loops: CDR1 SGHDT, CDR2 YYEEEE. The CDR3 sequence is CASSLGLSGNTIYF. The CDR3 nucleotides are TGTGCCAGCAGCTTGGGGCTTTCTGGAAACACCATATATTTT.

This clone was seen once. The V gene is TRBV12-5, the J gene TRBJ2-7; 8 nucleotides align to TRBD1. V gave up 1 base and J gave up 5 bases; unmatched junction bases: 4. Germline values: CDR1 LGHNT, CDR2 FRNRAP. This CDR3 contains 14 residues. The CDR3 loop reads CASGLGDRRNEQYF. In nucleotides, the CDR3 is TGTGCTAGTGGTTTGGGGGACAGGAGGAACGAGCAGTACTTC.

The genes are TRBV7-6 and TRBJ2-7; TRBD2 matches 7 bases. Germline V gene sequence: CDR1 SGHVS, CDR2 FNYEAQ. This CDR3 spans 14 amino acids. Trimming cost V 0 bases and J 5 bases; bases outside gene matches: 4. CDR3 sequence reads: CASSLAGRGDEQYF. The DNA for the CDR3 is TGTGCCAGCAGCTTAGCGGGACGGGGGGACGAGCAGTACTTC.

The J gene is TRBJ1-1, the V gene TRBV28; D unclear. The CDR3 sequence is 14 residues long. Germline CDR1 reads MDHEN; CDR2 reads SYDVKM. Trimming took off 3 bases at V and 4 bases at J, with 12 bases between the two ends. CDR3 sequence: CASSFSGGSTEAFF. The CDR3 DNA reads as TGTGCCAGCAGTTTTTCAGGAGGATCCACTGAAGCTTTCTTT.

The chain joins TRBV15 to TRBJ2-7; possibly TRBD2 for D (6 bases). This CDR3 spans 15 amino acids. Per germline, CDR1 LNHNV and CDR2 YYDKDF (reference sequence). Trimming removed 6 bases from V and 0 bases from J, with 15 bases in between. CDR3 bases: TGTGCCACCAGTCACGGCGGGATGGGCTCCTACGAGCAGTACTTC. Protein sequence: CATSHGGMGSYEQYF.

This clone occurred once. This chain uses TRBV5-1 with TRBJ2-3; 11 nucleotides match TRBD2. Germline trimming cut 7 bases from V and 3 bases from J; bases unmatched to any gene: 4. The CDR3 sequence is 14 residues long. CDR1 is SGHRS, CDR2 YFSETQ, per germline. This CDR3 is CASGSSGGTDTQYF. CDR3 sequence (DNA): TGCGCCAGCGGATCTAGCGGGGGGACAGATACGCAGTATTTT.

The V and J genes are TRBV24-1 and TRBJ2-7; 7 bases align to TRBD2. The CDR3 is 14 amino acids. The germline V gene encodes CDR1 KGHDR and CDR2 SFDVKD. The J segment lost 2 bases and the V segment lost 6 bases, leaving 6 bases of the junction unmatched. The CDR3 loop is CATSPGRPAYEQYF. The CDR3 DNA is TGTGCCACCAGTCCCGGGAGGCCCGCCTACGAGCAGTACTTC.

V is TRBV7-2 and J is TRBJ1-4; TRBD1 matches 8 bases. V lost 6 bases, J lost 10 bases, and 10 bases stayed unmatched. Germline V lookup: CDR1 SGHTA, CDR2 FQGNSA. The CDR3 is 14 residues long. The CDR3 is CASRSGQGAGKLFF. CDR3 in DNA: TGTGCCAGCAGAAGCGGACAGGGTGCGGGAAAACTGTTTTTT.

The rearrangement links TRBV6-6 to TRBJ1-2; TRBD1 aligns across 8 bases. After removal of 0 bases from V and 8 bases from J, the junction contained 8 bases not matched to a gene. CDR3 length: 15 amino acids. Germline lookup yields CDR1 MNHNY and CDR2 SVGAGI (reference sequence). The CDR3 DNA follows: TGTGCCAGCAGTTACTCGCAGCAGGGGGCCTGGGGCTACACCTTC. Translated, it gives CASSYSQQGAWGYTF.

This chain links TRBV5-6 with TRBJ1-6, with 11 bases aligning to TRBD1. Germline V gives CDR1 SGHDT, CDR2 YYEEEE. The CDR3 spans 15 residues. The trim removed 0 bases at V and 9 bases at J, leaving 2 bases unmatched. The CDR3 loop reads CASSLGTGGASPLHF. CDR3 nucleotide sequence: TGTGCCAGCAGCTTGGGGACAGGGGGCGCTTCACCCCTCCACTTT. Full variable domain (rest looked up from reference TRBV5-6 and TRBJ1-6): DAGVTQSPTHLIKTRGQQVTLRCSPKSGHDTVSWYQQALGQGPQFIFQYYEEEERQRGNFPDRFSGHQFPNYSSELNVNALLLGDSALYLCASSLGTGGASPLHFGNGTRLTVT.

This chain joins TRBV4-2 and TRBJ2-1; maybe TRBD1 (5 bases). This CDR3 spans 15 amino acids. V lost 0 bases to trimming and J lost 9 bases, with 15 bases between them. Germline CDR1 reads LGHNA; CDR2 reads YNFKEQ. The CDR3 loop reads CASSQDRVGWGEQFF. The CDR3 nucleotides are TGTGCCAGCAGCCAAGACAGGGTCGGGTGGGGTGAGCAGTTCTTC.

The gene calls are TRBV7-3 and TRBJ2-1, with 7 nucleotides matching TRBD2. V lost 4 bases to trimming and J lost 8 bases; unmatched junction nucleotides: 11. The germline CDR1 and CDR2 sequences are SGHTA and FQGTGA. The CDR3 consists of 15 residues. The CDR3 region is CASSSTSAGSHEQFF. The CDR3 nucleotides read TGTGCCAGCAGCTCCACTAGCGCTGGTAGTCATGAGCAGTTCTTC. Drawing the rest from reference TRBV7-3 and TRBJ2-1, the complete variable domain is GAGVSQTPSNKVTEKGKYVELRCDPISGHTALYWYRQSLGQGPEFLIYFQGTGAADDSGLPNDRFFAVRPEGSVSTLKIQRTERGDSAVYLCASSSTSAGSHEQFFGPGTRLTVL.

This sequence joins TRBV3-1 (or the pseudogene TRBV3-2) and TRBJ2-2, with TRBD2 identical over 12 bases. Germline trimming cut 5 bases from V and 9 bases from J; bases unmatched to any gene: 7. CDR3 size: 15 residues. Germline CDR1 is LGHDT and CDR2 is YNNKEL (reference sequence). In nucleotides, the CDR3 is TGTGCCAGCAGCGGGCGGACTAGCGGGGCTTGGGAGCTGTTTTTT. This codes for CASSGRTSGAWELFF.

V usage is TRBV15 and J usage is TRBJ2-3; the D is unclear. This CDR3 has 13 amino acids. The V end was cut by 0 bases, the J end by 3 bases, with 4 bases between. Germline values: CDR1 LNHNV, CDR2 YYDKDF (reference sequence). The CDR3 spells CATSREQTDTQYF. DNA for the CDR3: TGTGCCACCAGCAGAGAACAGACAGATACGCAGTATTTT.

This clone was picked up a small number of times. This sequence joins TRBV24-1 and TRBJ2-7, with TRBD1 matching 7 bases. CDR3 length: 15 amino acids. V lost 3 bases, J lost 7 bases, and 11 bases stayed unmatched. The germline CDR1 and CDR2 sequences are KGHDR and SFDVKD. The DNA for the CDR3 is TGTGCCACCAGTGATCCCCGACAGGGATCCGTGGAGCAGTACTTC. Its translation: CATSDPRQGSVEQYF.

The chain carries TRBV27 and TRBJ1-1; D is unclear. The CDR3 totals 14 residues. V dropped 0 bases and J dropped 4 bases, with 9 bases sitting between them. Germline CDR1 MNHEY, CDR2 SMNVEV (reference sequence). CDR3 in DNA: TGTGCCAGCAGTTTATCGATAGTAGCCACTGAAGCTTTCTTT. Translating it yields CASSLSIVATEAFF.

This clone was seen once. The rearrangement links TRBV3-1 (or the pseudogene TRBV3-2) to TRBJ1-1; 9 positions match TRBD1. V shed 2 bases, J shed 1 base, and the junction held 5 bases outside the gene matches. In germline, CDR1 is LGHDT, CDR2 YNNKEL (reference sequence). The CDR3 totals 16 residues. This chain's CDR3 is CASSQRGQGKNTEAFF. CDR3 in DNA: TGTGCCAGCAGCCAACGGGGACAGGGAAAGAACACTGAAGCTTTCTTT.

This clone was seen a single time. The genes are TRBV27 and TRBJ2-4, with 7 nucleotides matching TRBD1. This CDR3 comprises 17 residues. The V gene end was trimmed by 5 bases and the J gene end by 1 base; junction bases not matched to a gene: 11. The germline gives CDR1 MNHEY, CDR2 SMNVEV (reference sequence). The CDR3 coding sequence is TGTGCCAGCAGTCCCGGCCAGGGACAGTCTGCCAAAAACATTCAGTACTTC. Protein: CASSPGQGQSAKNIQYF.